This T cell receptor beta chain was obtained from a study of blood T cells in healthy people across ages. Whole-study context: For every two T cells, template switching captured about one barcoded beta molecule.

Study-wide points: Across samples, TCR beta diversity tracked strongly with naive T cell percentage.

A second PCR, run for roughly 7 to 11 cycles, used a sample-barcoded 5' primer plus a J-beta primer mix. TCRdb itself ran the 5' RACE reads through MiXCR, one entry per CDR3 protein. This sample has almost 800,000 distinct CDR3 sequences, with roughly 64% found just once. In this sample, this clonotype turned up a few times. Its antigen is not known. The length of the CDR3 is 11 residues. Trimming shortened V by 0 bases and J by 5 bases, and 5 bases separated the two germline ends. CDR1 DFQATT and CDR2 SNEGSKA come from the germline V gene (reference sequence). The chain combines TRBV20-1 with TRBJ2-7; no definite D call. What was sequenced was blood. The receptor's source is a man aged 25-45 years in good health. In DNA, the CDR3 is TGCAGTGCTAGAGATAACCACGAGCAGTACTTC. Its translation is CSARDNHEQYF.